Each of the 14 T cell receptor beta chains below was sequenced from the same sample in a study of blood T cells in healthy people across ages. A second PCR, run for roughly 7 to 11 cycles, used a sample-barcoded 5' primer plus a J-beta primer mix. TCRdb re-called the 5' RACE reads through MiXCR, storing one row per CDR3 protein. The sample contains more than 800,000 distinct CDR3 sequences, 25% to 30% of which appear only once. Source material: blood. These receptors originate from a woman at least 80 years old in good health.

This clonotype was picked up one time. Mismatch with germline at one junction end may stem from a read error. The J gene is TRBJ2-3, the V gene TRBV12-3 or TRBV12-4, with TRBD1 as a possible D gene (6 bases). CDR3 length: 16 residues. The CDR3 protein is CASSLGGPMRPDTEYF. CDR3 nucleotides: TGTGCCAGCAGTTTAGGGGGGCCGATGAGACCGGATACGGAGTATTTT.

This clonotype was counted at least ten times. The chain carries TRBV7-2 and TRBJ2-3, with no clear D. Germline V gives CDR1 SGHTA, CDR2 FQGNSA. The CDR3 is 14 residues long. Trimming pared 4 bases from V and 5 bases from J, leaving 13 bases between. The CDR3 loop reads CASSSPYRGDTQYF. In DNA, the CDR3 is TGTGCCAGCAGCTCCCCATACCGTGGAGATACGCAGTATTTT.

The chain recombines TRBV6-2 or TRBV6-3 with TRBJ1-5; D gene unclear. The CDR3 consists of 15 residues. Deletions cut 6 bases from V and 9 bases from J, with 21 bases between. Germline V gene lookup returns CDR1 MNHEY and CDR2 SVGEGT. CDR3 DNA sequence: TGTGCCAGCAGCCTAGACACGAAAGGCAGTCCGCCCCAGCATTTT. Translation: CASSLDTKGSPPQHF.

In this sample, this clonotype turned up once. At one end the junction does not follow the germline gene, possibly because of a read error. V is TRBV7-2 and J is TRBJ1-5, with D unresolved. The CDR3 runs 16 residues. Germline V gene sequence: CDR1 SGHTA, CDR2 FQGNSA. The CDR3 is CAGSIGRRLSNQPQHF. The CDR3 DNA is TGTGCCGGCAGTATCGGCAGGAGACTTAGCAATCAGCCCCAGCATTTT.

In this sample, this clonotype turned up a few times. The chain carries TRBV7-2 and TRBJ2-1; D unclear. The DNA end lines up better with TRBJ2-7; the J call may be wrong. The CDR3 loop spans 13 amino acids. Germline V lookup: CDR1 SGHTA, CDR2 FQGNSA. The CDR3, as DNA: TGTGCCAGCAGCTTACCCGGATACAATGAGCAGTACTTC. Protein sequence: CASSLPGYNEQYF.

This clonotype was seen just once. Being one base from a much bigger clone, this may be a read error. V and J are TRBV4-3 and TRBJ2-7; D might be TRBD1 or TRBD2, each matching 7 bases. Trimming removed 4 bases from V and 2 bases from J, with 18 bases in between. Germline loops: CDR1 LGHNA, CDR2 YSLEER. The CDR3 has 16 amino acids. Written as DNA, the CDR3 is TGCGCCAGCAGCCGAGAGGCCCAGGGGGGGGCCTACGAGCAGTACTTC. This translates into CASSREAQGGAYEQYF.

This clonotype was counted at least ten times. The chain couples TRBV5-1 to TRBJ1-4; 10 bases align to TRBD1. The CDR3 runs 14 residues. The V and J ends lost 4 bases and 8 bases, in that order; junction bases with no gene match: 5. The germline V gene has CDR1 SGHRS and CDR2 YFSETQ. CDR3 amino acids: CASSRRDRGEKLFF. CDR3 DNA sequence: TGCGCCAGCAGCCGAAGGGACAGGGGAGAAAAACTGTTTTTT.

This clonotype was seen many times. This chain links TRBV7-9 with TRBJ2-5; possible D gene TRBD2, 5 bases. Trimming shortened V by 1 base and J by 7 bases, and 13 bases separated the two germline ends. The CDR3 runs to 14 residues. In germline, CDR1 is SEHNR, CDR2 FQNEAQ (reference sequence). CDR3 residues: CASSLGQVEGTQYF. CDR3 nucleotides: TGTGCCAGCAGCTTAGGTCAGGTCGAGGGGACCCAGTACTTC.

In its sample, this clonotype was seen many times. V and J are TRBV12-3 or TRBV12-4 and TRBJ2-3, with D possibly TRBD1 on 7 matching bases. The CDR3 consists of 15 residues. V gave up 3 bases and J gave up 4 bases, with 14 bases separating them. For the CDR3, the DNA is TGTGCCAGCAGTTTTGGAGGGGGCGAGGCAGATACGCAGTATTTT. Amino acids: CASSFGGGEADTQYF.

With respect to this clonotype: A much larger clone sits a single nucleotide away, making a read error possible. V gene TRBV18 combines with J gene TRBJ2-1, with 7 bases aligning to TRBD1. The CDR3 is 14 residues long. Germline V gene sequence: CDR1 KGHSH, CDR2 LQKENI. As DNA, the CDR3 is TGTGCCAACTCACCACGGGGACAGAGCCATGAGCAGTTCTTC. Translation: CANSPRGQSHEQFF.

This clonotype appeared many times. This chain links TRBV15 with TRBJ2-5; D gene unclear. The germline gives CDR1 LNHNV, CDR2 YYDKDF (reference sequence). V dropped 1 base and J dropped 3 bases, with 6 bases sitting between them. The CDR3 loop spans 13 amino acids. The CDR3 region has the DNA TGTGCCACCAGCAGAGGGTGGGAAGAGACCCAGTACTTC. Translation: CATSRGWEETQYF. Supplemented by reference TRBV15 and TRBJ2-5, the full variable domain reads DAMVIQNPRYQVTQFGKPVTLSCSQTLNHNVMYWYQQKSSQAPKLLFHYYDKDFNNEADTPDNFQSRRPNTSFCFLDIRSPGLGDTAMYLCATSRGWEETQYFGPGTRLLVL.

The CDR3 region is CASSLEYSHYGYTF. CDR3 DNA: TGTGCCAGCAGCTTAGAATATTCACACTATGGCTACACCTTC. The chain carries TRBV7-2 and TRBJ1-2, with D unclear. The ends were cut back, 1 base at V and 3 bases at J, with 9 bases in the middle. Germline V gene lookup returns CDR1 SGHTA and CDR2 FQGNSA. There are 14 residues in the CDR3.

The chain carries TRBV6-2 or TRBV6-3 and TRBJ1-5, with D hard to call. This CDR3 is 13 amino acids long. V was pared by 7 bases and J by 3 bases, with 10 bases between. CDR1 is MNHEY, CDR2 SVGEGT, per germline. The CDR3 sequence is CASTSHNNQPQHF. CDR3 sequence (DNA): TGTGCCAGCACCTCCCACAACAATCAGCCCCAGCATTTT.

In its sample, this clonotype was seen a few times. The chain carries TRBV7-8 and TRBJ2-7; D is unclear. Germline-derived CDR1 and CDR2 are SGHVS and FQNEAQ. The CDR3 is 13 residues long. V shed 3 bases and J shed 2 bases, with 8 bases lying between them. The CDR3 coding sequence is TGTGCCAGCAGCTTGGAGACTGCCTACGAGCAGTACTTC. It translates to CASSLETAYEQYF.